This TCR beta chain was sequenced for a study of T cell repertoires in cytomegalovirus infection. The V gene's germline CDR1 is SGHNT and CDR2 YENEEA. V lost 4 bases, J lost 6 bases, and 19 bases lay in between. CDR3 length: 16 amino acids. TCRdb reanalysed the reads using MiXCR and keeps one entry per CDR3 protein. The repertoire has a few hundred thousand distinct CDR3 sequences, 26% of them found once; the top ten carry over 10%. A few counts support this clonotype. Sequenced material: PBMCs. The TCR sequence derives from a human donor in good health (CMV status not recorded). Some clones in this sample may be carry-over from other donors' samples. The chain joins TRBV11-3 to TRBJ2-1; D possibly matches TRBD1 or TRBD2 (5 bases each). The CDR3 nucleotides are TGTGCCAGCAGCTCTCGGGACCCTCAAGGGGCCAATGAGCAGTTCTTC. This sequence encodes CASSSRDPQGANEQFF.